A selection of T cell receptor beta chains follows, all from one sample in a study of Ad26.COV2.S vaccination and SARS-CoV-2 variants. Sequencing was performed with immunoSEQ multiplex PCR; in TCRdb, only in-frame clones are kept and a portion is missing. The sample holds approximately 480,000 clones, 87% seen once. The sequences come from peripheral blood, collected in a trial of Ad26.COV2.S vaccine versus placebo. These receptors originate from a person between 18 and 65 years old who received the Ad26.COV2.S COVID-19 vaccine or a placebo. CDR3s include the opening cysteine and the closing phenylalanine or tryptophan. The order of the fields is clone size, D gene, V gene, J gene, CDR3 DNA, CDR3 protein. D genes are given only for firm matches. Rows give clone size only sometimes, using once, few, many, or a class for an expanded clone.

abundance: once
d_gene: TRBD1
v_gene: TRBV18
j_gene: TRBJ2-7
CDR3nt: TGTGCCAGCTCACCAGAAGGGGGCCACGAGCAGTACTTC
CDR3aa: CASSPEGGHEQYF

abundance: once
d_gene: TRBD1
v_gene: TRBV5-4
j_gene: TRBJ2-6
CDR3nt: TGTGCCAGCAGCTTACAGGGGGCTGTAACGGCCAACGTCCTGACTTTC
CDR3aa: CASSLQGAVTANVLTF

abundance: NA
d_gene: NA
v_gene: TRBV2
j_gene: TRBJ2-2
CDR3nt: TGTGCCAGCATGAGGGAAACGAACACCGGGGAGCTGTTTTTT
CDR3aa: CASMRETNTGELFF

abundance: NA
d_gene: NA
v_gene: TRBV24-1
j_gene: TRBJ2-3
CDR3nt: TGTGCCACCAGTGGGGCTACGGAAAGCACAGATACGCAGTATTTT
CDR3aa: CATSGATESTDTQYF

abundance: NA
d_gene: NA
v_gene: TRBV4-3
j_gene: TRBJ2-1
CDR3nt: TGCGCCAGCAGCCAAGTCCCAGGAAGCAATGAGCAGTTCTTC
CDR3aa: CASSQVPGSNEQFF

abundance: NA
d_gene: NA
v_gene: TRBV10-3
j_gene: TRBJ1-5
CDR3nt: TGTGCCATCAGTGCTCTGACTGACAAGCCCCAGCATTTT
CDR3aa: CAISALTDKPQHF

abundance: NA
d_gene: NA
v_gene: TRBV5-1
j_gene: TRBJ2-7
CDR3nt: TGCGCCAGCAGCTTGACGTTTGGCGAGCAGTACTTC
CDR3aa: CASSLTFGEQYF

abundance: NA
d_gene: NA
v_gene: TRBV7-3
j_gene: TRBJ2-3
CDR3nt: TGTGCCAGCAGCTCGGGCCCGCTGGGCTTGGGTAGCACAGATACGCAGTATTTT
CDR3aa: CASSSGPLGLGSTDTQYF

abundance: NA
d_gene: NA
v_gene: TRBV5-1
j_gene: TRBJ1-2
CDR3nt: TGCGCCAGCAGCTTGGCCGGGGGAGCTAACTATGGCTACACCTTC
CDR3aa: CASSLAGGANYGYTF

abundance: NA
d_gene: NA
v_gene: TRBV9
j_gene: TRBJ1-1
CDR3nt: TGTGCCAGCAGCACACAGCCGAACACTGAAGCTTTCTTT
CDR3aa: CASSTQPNTEAFF